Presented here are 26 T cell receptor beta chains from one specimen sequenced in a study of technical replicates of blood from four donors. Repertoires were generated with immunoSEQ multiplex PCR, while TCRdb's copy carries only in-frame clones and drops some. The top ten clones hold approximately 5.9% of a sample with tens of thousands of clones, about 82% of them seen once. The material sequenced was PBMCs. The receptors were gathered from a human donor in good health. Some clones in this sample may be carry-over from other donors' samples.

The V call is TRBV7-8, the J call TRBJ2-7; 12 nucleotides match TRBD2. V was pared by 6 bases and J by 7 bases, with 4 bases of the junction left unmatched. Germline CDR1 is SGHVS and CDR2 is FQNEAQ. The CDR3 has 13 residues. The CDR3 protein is CASRGLAGWEQYF. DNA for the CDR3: TGTGCCAGCAGGGGACTAGCGGGTTGGGAGCAGTACTTC.

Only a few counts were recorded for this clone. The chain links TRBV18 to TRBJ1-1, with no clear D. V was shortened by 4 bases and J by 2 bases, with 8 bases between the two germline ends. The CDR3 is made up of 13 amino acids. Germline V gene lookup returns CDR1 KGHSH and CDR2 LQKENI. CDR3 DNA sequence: TGTGCCAGCTCACAGCCGACAAACACTGAAGCTTTCTTT. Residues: CASSQPTNTEAFF.

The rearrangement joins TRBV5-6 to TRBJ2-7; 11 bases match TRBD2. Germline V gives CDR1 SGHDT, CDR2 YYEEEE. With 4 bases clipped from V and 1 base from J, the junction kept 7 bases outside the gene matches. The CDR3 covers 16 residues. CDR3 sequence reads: CASSDLTSGGSYEQYF. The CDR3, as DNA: TGTGCCAGCAGCGATCTTACTAGCGGGGGTTCCTACGAGCAGTACTTC.

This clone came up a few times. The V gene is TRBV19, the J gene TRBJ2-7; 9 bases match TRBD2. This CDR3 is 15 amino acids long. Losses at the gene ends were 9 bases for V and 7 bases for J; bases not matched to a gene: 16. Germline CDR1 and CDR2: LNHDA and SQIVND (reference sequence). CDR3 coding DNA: TGTGCCAGCTCTGGGGCTAGCGGGAAAACGGGGGAGCAGTACTTC. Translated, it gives CASSGASGKTGEQYF.

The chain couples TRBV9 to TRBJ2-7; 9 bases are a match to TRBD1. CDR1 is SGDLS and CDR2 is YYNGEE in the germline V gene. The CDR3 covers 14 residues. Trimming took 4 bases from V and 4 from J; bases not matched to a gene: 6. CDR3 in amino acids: CASSPRDRVYEQYF. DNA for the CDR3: TGTGCCAGCAGCCCCCGGGACAGGGTATACGAGCAGTACTTC.

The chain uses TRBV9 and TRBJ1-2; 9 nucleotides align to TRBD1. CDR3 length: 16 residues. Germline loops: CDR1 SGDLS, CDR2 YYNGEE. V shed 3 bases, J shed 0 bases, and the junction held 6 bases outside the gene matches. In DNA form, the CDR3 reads TGTGCCAGCAGCGCGGGGGGACAGGGAGCTAACTATGGCTACACCTTC. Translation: CASSAGGQGANYGYTF. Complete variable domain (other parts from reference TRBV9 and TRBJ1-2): DSGVTQTPKHLITATGQRVTLRCSPRSGDLSVYWYQQSLDQGLQFLIQYYNGEERAKGNILERFSAQQFPDLHSELNLSSLELGDSALYFCASSAGGQGANYGYTFGSGTRLTVV.

CDR3 protein: CASSSRNSGKLFF. The CDR3 coding sequence is TGTGCCAGCAGTTCCCGGAACAGCGGAAAACTGTTTTTT. This chain links TRBV6-5 with TRBJ1-4; D gene ambiguous. V lost 4 bases and J 10 bases, leaving 13 bases between the germline ends. Germline assignment: CDR1 MNHEY and CDR2 SVGAGI. This CDR3 contains 13 residues.

The DNA for the CDR3 is TGTGCCAGCAGCTTACGAGGGGGCACTGAAGCTTTCTTT. This sequence encodes CASSLRGGTEAFF. The V and J genes are TRBV11-2 and TRBJ1-1, with D possibly being TRBD1 (6 bases). The CDR3 is 13 residues long. Per the germline V gene, CDR1 is SGHAT and CDR2 is FQNNGV. Trimming removed 2 bases at V and 4 bases at J, with 8 bases between.

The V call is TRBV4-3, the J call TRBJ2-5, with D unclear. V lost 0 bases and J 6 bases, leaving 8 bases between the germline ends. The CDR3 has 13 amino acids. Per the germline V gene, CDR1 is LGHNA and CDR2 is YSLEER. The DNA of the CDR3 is TGCGCCAGCAGCCAAGAGATAGCCAAGACCCAGTACTTC. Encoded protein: CASSQEIAKTQYF.

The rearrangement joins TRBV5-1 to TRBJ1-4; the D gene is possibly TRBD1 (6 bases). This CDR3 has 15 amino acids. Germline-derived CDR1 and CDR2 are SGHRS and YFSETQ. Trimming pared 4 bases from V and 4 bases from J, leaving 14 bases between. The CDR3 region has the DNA TGCGCCAGCAGCATAGGACAGACATATAATGAAAAACTGTTTTTT. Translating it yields CASSIGQTYNEKLFF.

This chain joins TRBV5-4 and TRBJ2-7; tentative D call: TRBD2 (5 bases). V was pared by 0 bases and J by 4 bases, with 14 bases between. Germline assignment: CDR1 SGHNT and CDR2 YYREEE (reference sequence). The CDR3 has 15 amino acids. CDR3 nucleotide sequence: TGTGCCAGCAGCTTGGATTCGGGGTCGGGGTACGAGCAGTACTTC. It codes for CASSLDSGSGYEQYF.

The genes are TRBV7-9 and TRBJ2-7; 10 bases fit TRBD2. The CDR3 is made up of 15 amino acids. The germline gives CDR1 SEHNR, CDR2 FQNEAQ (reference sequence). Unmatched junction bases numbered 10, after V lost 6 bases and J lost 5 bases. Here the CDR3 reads CASSQRGLAPHEQYF. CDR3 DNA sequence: TGTGCCAGCAGTCAACGGGGACTAGCGCCACACGAGCAGTACTTC. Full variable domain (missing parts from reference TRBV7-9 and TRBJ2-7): DTGVSQNPRHKITKRGQNVTFRCDPISEHNRLYWYRQTLGQGPEFLTYFQNEAQLEKSRLLSDRFSAERPKGSFSTLEIQRTEQGDSAMYLCASSQRGLAPHEQYFGPGTRLTVT.

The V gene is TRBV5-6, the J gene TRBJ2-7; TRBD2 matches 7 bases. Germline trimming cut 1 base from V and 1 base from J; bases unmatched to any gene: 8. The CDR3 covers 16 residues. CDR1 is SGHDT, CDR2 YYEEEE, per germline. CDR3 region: CASSLIQRDRSYEQYF. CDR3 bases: TGTGCCAGCAGCTTGATTCAGCGGGACCGTTCCTACGAGCAGTACTTC. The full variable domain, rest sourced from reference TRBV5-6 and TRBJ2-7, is DAGVTQSPTHLIKTRGQQVTLRCSPKSGHDTVSWYQQALGQGPQFIFQYYEEEERQRGNFPDRFSGHQFPNYSSELNVNALLLGDSALYLCASSLIQRDRSYEQYFGPGTRLTVT.

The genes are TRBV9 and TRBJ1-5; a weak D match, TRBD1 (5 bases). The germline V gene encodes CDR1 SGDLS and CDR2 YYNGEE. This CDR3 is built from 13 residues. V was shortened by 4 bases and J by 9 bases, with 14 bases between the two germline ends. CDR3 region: CASSQGHFGPQHF. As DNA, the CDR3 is TGTGCCAGCAGCCAAGGACACTTTGGGCCCCAGCATTTT.

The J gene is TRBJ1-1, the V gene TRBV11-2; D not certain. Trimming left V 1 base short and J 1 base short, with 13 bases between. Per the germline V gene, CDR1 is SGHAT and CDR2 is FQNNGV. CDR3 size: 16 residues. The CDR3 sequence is CASSLVRQYRNTEAFF. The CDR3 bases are TGTGCCAGCAGCTTAGTCCGTCAGTACCGGAACACTGAAGCTTTCTTT.

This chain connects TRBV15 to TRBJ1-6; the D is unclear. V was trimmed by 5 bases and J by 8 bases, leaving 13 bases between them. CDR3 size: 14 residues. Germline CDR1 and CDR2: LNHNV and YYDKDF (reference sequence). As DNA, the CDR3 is TGTGCCACCAGCTCCACCGGGTCCTATTCACCCCTCCACTTT. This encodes CATSSTGSYSPLHF.

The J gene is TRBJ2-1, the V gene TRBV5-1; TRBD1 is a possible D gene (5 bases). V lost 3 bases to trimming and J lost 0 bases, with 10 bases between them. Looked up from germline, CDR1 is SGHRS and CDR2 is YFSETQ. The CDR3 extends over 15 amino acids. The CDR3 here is CASSSGQSSYNEQFF. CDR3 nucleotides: TGCGCCAGCAGCTCCGGACAAAGCTCCTACAATGAGCAGTTCTTC.

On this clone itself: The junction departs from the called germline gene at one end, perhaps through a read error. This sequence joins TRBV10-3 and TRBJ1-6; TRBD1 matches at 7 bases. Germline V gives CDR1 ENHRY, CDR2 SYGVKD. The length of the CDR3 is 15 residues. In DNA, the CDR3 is TGTGCCATCAGCGAGTTGACAGGGAATAATTCACCCCTCCACTTT. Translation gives CAISELTGNNSPLHF.

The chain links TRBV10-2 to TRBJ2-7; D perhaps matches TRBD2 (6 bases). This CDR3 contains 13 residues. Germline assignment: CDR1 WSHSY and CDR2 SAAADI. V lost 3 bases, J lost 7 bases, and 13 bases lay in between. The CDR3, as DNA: TGCGCCAGCAGTGACTCGGGACTTTGGGAGCAGTACTTC. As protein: CASSDSGLWEQYF.

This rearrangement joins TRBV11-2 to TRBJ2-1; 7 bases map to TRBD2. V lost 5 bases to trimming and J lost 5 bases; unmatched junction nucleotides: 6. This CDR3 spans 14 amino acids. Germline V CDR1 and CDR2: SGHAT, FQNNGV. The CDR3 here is CASSAPLANNEQFF. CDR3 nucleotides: TGTGCCAGCAGCGCCCCACTAGCGAACAATGAGCAGTTCTTC.

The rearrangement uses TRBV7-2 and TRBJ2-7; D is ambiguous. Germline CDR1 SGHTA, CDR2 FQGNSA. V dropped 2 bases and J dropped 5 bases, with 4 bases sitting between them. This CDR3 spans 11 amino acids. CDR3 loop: CASSLYHEQYF. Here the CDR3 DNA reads TGTGCCAGCAGCTTATATCACGAGCAGTACTTC.

The CDR3 protein is CASSYLAGGPKSNEQFF. The DNA of the CDR3 is TGCGCCAGCAGCTACCTAGCGGGGGGGCCAAAGTCAAATGAGCAGTTCTTC. The rearrangement links TRBV5-1 to TRBJ2-1; 12 nucleotides align to TRBD2. V lost 3 bases, J lost 7 bases, and 11 bases stayed unmatched. The CDR3 extends over 17 amino acids. Germline V lookup: CDR1 SGHRS, CDR2 YFSETQ.

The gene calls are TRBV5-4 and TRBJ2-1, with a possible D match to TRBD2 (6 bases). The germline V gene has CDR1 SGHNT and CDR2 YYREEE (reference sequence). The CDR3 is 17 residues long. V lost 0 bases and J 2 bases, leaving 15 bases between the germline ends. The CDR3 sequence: CASSLDIRESPYNEQFF. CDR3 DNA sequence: TGTGCCAGCAGCTTGGATATACGGGAGAGCCCCTACAATGAGCAGTTCTTC.

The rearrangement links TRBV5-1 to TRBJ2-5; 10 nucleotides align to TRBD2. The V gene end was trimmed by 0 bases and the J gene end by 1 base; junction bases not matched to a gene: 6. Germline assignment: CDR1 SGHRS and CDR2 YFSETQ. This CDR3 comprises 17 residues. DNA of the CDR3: TGCGCCAGCAGCTTGGCCCTGAGGACTAGCGGCCAAGAGACCCAGTACTTC. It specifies CASSLALRTSGQETQYF.

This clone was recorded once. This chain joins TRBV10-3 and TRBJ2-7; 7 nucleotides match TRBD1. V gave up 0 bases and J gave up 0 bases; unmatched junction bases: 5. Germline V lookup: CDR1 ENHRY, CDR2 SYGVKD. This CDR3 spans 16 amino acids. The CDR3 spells CAISESTGSLSYEQYF. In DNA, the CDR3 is TGTGCCATCAGTGAGTCGACAGGGTCACTCTCCTACGAGCAGTACTTC.

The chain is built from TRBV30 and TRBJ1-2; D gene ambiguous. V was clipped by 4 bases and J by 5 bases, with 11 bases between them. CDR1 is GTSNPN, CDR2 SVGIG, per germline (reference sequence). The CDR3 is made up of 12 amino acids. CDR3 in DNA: TGTGCCTGGACGGCGGGTCAGTATGGCTACACCTTC. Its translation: CAWTAGQYGYTF.